This T cell receptor beta chain comes out of a study of blood T cell repertoires in COVID-19. Study-level background: The United States, Italy and Spain provided the acute and convalescent COVID-19 samples. T cells, B-cell-depleted T cells, or PBMCs provided the cDNA or gDNA that served as material.

How the authors handled the data: Quantification of nucleated cells was approximated via reference gene primer amplification. Sequencing used immunoSEQ multiplex PCR; TCRdb keeps in-frame clones, though not all of them. Clone size and the V and J calls come from that table; the DNA yielded D and trimming. The data hold a few hundred thousand clones, with around nine tenths observed a single time. Patients at the Seattle site were enrolled during active infection and followed longitudinally. Unmatched junction bases numbered 11, after V lost 6 bases and J lost 0 bases. There are 16 residues in the CDR3. The germline V gene has CDR1 MDHEN and CDR2 SYDVKM.

This clonotype was sampled from an older woman with COVID-19, enrolled during active disease. The V and J genes are TRBV28 and TRBJ2-7, with 7 bases that match TRBD1. The sequenced sample was peripheral blood. CDR3 in amino acids: CASSQNTGQFSYEQYF. The CDR3 bases are TGTGCCAGCAGCCAGAACACGGGACAGTTCTCCTACGAGCAGTACTTC. The variable domain in full, completed from reference TRBV28 and TRBJ2-7, reads DVKVTQSSRYLVKRTGEKVFLECVQDMDHENMFWYRQDPGLGLRLIYFSYDVKMKEKGDIPEGYSVSREKKERFSLILESASTNQTSMYLCASSQNTGQFSYEQYFGPGTRLTVT.